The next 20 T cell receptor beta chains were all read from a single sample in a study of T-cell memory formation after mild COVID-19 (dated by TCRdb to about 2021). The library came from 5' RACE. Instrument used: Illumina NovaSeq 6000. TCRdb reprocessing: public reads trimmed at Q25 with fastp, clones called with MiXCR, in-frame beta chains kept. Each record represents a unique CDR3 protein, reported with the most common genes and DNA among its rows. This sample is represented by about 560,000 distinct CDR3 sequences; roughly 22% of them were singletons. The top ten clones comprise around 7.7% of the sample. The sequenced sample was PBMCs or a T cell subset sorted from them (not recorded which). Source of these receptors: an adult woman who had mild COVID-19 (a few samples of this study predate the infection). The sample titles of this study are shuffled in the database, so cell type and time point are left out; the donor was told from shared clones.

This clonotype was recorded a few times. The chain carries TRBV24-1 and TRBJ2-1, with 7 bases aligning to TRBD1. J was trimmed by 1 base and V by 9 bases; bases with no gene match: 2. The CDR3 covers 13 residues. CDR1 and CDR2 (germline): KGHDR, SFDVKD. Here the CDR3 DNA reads TGTGCCACCTCAGGGGGATCCTACAATGAGCAGTTCTTC. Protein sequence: CATSGGSYNEQFF.

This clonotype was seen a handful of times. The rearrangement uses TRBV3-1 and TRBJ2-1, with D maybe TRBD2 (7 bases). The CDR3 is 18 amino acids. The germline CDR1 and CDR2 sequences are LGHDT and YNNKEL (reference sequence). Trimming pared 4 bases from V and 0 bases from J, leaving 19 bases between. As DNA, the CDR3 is TGTGCCAGCAGCCCCGAAGAGGGGGGGGAGAGCTCCTACAATGAGCAGTTCTTC. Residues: CASSPEEGGESSYNEQFF.

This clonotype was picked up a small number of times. The CDR3 bases are TGTGCCAGCAGCCAAGAGAGACAGGGGGTCGATGAGCAGTTCTTC. It encodes CASSQERQGVDEQFF. The chain couples TRBV14 to TRBJ2-1; TRBD1 aligns across 9 bases. V lost 0 bases, J lost 8 bases, and 5 bases stayed unmatched. The CDR3 runs 15 residues. Looked up from germline, CDR1 is SGHDN and CDR2 is FVKESK.

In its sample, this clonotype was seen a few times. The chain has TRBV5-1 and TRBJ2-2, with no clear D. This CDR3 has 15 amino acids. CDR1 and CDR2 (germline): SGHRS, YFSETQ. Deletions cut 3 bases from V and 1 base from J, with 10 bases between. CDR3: CASSSTEENTGELFF. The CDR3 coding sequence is TGCGCCAGCAGCTCAACAGAGGAGAACACCGGGGAGCTGTTTTTT.

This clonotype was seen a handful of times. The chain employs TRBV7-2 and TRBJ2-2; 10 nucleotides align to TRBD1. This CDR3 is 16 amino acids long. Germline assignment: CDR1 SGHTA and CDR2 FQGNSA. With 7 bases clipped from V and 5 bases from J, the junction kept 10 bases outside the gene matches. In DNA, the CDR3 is TGTGCCAGCACCAAAGGGGGACAGGGGCAGACCGGGGAGCTGTTTTTT. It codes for CASTKGGQGQTGELFF.

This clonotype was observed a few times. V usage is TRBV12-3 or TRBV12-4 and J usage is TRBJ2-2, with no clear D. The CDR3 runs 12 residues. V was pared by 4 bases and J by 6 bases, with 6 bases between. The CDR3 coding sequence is TGTGCCAGCAGTTATTTACCCGGGGAGCTGTTTTTT. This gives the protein CASSYLPGELFF.

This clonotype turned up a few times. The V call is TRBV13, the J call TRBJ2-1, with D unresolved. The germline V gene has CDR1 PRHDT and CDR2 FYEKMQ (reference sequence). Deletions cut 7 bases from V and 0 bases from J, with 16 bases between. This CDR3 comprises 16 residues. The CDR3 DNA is TGTGCCAGCAAAACCCGGTGGGGTACCTCCTACAATGAGCAGTTCTTC. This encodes CASKTRWGTSYNEQFF.

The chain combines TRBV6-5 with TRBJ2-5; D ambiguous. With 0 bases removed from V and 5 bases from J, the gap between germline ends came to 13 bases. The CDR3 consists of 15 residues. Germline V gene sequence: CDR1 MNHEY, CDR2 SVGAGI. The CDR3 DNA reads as TGTGCCAGCAGTTACTCGGCGGAAGGGCACGAGACCCAGTACTTC. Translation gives CASSYSAEGHETQYF.

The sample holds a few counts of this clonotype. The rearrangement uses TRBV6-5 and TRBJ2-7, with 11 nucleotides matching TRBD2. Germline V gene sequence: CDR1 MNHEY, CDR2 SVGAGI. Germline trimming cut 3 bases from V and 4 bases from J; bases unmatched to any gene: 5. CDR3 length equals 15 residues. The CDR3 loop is CASSYSGRARYEQYF. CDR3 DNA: TGTGCCAGCAGTTATAGCGGGAGGGCCAGGTACGAGCAGTACTTC.

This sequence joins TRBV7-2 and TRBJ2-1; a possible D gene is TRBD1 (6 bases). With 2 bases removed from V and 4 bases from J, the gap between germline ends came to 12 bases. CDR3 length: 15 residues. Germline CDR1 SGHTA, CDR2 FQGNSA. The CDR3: CASSLPDRLYNEQFF. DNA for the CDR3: TGTGCCAGCAGCTTACCTGACAGGTTATACAATGAGCAGTTCTTC.

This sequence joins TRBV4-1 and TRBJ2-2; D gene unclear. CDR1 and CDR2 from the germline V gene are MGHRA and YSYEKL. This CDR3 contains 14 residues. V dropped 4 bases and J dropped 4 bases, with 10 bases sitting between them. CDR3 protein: CASSLSTLTGELFF. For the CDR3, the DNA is TGCGCCAGCAGCCTCTCGACTCTCACCGGGGAGCTGTTTTTT.

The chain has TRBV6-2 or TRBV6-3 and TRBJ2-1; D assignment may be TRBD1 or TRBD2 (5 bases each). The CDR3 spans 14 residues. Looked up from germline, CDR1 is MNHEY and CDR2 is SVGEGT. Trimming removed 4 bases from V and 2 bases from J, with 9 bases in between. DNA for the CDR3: TGTGCCAGCAGTTCCAGGGAGACCTACAATGAGCAGTTCTTC. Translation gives CASSSRETYNEQFF.

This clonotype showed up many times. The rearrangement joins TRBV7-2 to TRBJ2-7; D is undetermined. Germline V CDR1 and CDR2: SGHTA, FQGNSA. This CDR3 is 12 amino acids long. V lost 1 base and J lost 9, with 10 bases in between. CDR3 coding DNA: TGTGCCAGCAGCTTAGGGTTGGTGGGGCAGTACTTC. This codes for CASSLGLVGQYF.

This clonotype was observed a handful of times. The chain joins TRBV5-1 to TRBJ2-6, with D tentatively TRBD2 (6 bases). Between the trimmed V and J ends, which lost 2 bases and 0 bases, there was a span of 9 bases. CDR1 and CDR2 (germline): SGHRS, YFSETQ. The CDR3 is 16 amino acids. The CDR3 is CASSFFGGSGANVLTF. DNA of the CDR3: TGCGCCAGCAGCTTCTTCGGGGGCTCTGGGGCCAACGTCCTGACTTTC. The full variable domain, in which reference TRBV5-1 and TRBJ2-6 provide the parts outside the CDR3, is KAGVTQTPRYLIKTRGQQVTLSCSPISGHRSVSWYQQTPGQGLQFLFEYFSETQRNKGNFPGRFSGRQFSNSRSEMNVSTLELGDSALYLCASSFFGGSGANVLTFGAGSRLTVL.

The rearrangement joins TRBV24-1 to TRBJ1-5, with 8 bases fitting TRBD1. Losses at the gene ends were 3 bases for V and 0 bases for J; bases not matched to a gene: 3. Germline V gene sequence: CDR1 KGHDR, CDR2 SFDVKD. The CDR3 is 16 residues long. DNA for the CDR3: TGTGCCACCAGTGATGTGGACAGGGATAGCAATCAGCCCCAGCATTTT. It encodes CATSDVDRDSNQPQHF.

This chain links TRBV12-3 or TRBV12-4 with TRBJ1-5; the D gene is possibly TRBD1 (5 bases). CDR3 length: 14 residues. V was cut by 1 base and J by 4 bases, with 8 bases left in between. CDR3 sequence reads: CASSLGQWNQPQHF. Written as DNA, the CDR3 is TGTGCCAGCAGTTTAGGACAGTGGAATCAGCCCCAGCATTTT.

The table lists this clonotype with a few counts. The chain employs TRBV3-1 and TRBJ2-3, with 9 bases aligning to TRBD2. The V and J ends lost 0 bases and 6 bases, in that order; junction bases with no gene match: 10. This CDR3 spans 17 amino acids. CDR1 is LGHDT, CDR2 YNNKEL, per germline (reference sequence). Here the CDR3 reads CASSQEGAGGSRDTQYF. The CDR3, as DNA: TGTGCCAGCAGCCAAGAGGGAGCGGGGGGCTCCCGGGATACGCAGTATTTT.

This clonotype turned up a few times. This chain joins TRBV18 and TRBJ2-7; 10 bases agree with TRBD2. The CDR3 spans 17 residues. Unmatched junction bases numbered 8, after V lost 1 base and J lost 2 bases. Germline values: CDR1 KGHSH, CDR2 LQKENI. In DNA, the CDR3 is TGTGCCAGCTCACCACTAGGGGCTAGCGGGAGCCCCTACGAGCAGTACTTC. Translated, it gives CASSPLGASGSPYEQYF. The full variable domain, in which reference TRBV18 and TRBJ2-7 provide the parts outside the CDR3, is NAGVMQNPRHLVRRRGQEARLRCSPMKGHSHVYWYRQLPEEGLKFMVYLQKENIIDESGMPKERFSAEFPKEGPSILRIQQVVRGDSAAYFCASSPLGASGSPYEQYFGPGTRLTVT.

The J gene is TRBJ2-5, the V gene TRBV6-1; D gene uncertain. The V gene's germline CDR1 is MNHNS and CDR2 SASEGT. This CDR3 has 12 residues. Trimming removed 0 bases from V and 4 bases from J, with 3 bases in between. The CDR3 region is CASSEARETQYF. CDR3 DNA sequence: TGTGCCAGCAGTGAAGCGAGAGAGACCCAGTACTTC.

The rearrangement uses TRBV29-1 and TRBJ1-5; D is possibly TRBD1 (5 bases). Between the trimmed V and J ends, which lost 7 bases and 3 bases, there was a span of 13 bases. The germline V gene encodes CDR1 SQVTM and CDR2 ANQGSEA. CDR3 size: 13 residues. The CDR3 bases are TGCAGCGCCGTTGAGGGGATCAATCAGCCCCAGCATTTT. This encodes CSAVEGINQPQHF.